The 29 T cell receptor beta chains below were found in one sample sequenced in a study of T cell repertoires in cytomegalovirus infection. In TCRdb, the reads were re-called with MiXCR into one record per CDR3 protein. Of approximately 700,000 distinct CDR3 sequences detected, under 40% appear once; the ten largest clones hold roughly 2.9%. Sequencing was carried out using PBMCs. The receptors here all came from a human donor in good health (CMV status not recorded). Some clones in this sample may be carry-over from other donors' samples.

This clonotype was seen a handful of times. V and J are TRBV7-9 and TRBJ2-7, with 7 bases that match TRBD2. V was pared by 7 bases and J by 0 bases, with 12 bases of the junction left unmatched. Germline CDR1 SEHNR, CDR2 FQNEAQ (reference sequence). The CDR3 has 16 residues. The CDR3 is CASTPPRESSSYEQYF. DNA of the CDR3: TGTGCCAGCACCCCCCCGCGGGAGTCGAGCTCCTACGAGCAGTACTTC.

About this clonotype: A junction end diverges from the germline sequence, so it may reflect a read error. The gene calls are TRBV5-5 and TRBJ1-5, with a weak D call TRBD1 (6 bases). This CDR3 is 15 amino acids long. The germline CDR1 and CDR2 sequences are SGHKS and YYEKEE (reference sequence). The CDR3 nucleotides are TGTGCCAGCAGCTTGGCAGGGGTCGAGTATCATCCCCAGCATTTT. Protein product: CASSLAGVEYHPQHF.

This clonotype has at least ten counts. The rearrangement uses TRBV7-8 and TRBJ2-1; D possibly corresponds to TRBD1 (5 bases). The CDR3 extends over 12 amino acids. Between the trimmed V and J ends, which lost 2 bases and 6 bases, there was a span of 5 bases. Germline V lookup: CDR1 SGHVS, CDR2 FQNEAQ. The CDR3 is CASSLTGNEQFF. The CDR3 coding sequence is TGTGCCAGCAGCTTAACAGGCAATGAGCAGTTCTTC.

The rearrangement links TRBV15 to TRBJ2-1; 7 positions match TRBD2. The V gene end was trimmed by 0 bases and the J gene end by 8 bases; junction bases not matched to a gene: 13. Germline V gives CDR1 LNHNV, CDR2 YYDKDF (reference sequence). The CDR3 totals 17 residues. CDR3 region: CATSRERGPNRGDEQFF. Written as DNA, the CDR3 is TGTGCCACCAGCAGAGAAAGGGGTCCCAATCGGGGGGATGAGCAGTTCTTC.

At least ten counts were recorded for this clonotype. The DNA is omitted, as the CDR3 cannot be located on it reliably, and the CDR3 follows TCRdb's listing. This rearrangement joins TRBV28 to TRBJ1-2. The CDR3 sequence runs 15 residues, both termini included. Germline V gene lookup returns CDR1 MDHEN and CDR2 SYDVKM. CDR3 sequence: CASSSSGSGYYGYTF.

This clonotype was counted a few times. This chain connects TRBV6-1 to TRBJ2-1; TRBD1 matches at 8 bases. CDR3 length: 15 amino acids. CDR1 and CDR2 (germline): MNHNS, SASEGT. V trimming: 5 bases; J trimming: 6 bases; junction bases outside the gene matches: 9. In nucleotides, the CDR3 is TGTGCCAGCAGTTATTACGGGACAGGCCCCAATGAGCAGTTCTTC. As protein: CASSYYGTGPNEQFF.

This clonotype was recorded at least ten times. This chain uses TRBV7-6 with TRBJ2-7; TRBD2 aligns across 11 bases. Trimming cost V 1 base and J 5 bases; bases outside gene matches: 10. The CDR3 is 17 amino acids. Germline CDR1 SGHVS, CDR2 FNYEAQ. CDR3 loop: CASSLEAKLAGVDEQYF. CDR3 nucleotide sequence: TGTGCCAGCAGCTTAGAGGCTAAACTAGCGGGAGTCGACGAGCAGTACTTC.

This clonotype was counted at least ten times. The chain links TRBV7-8 to TRBJ2-1; D is perhaps TRBD2 (6 bases). Germline V gives CDR1 SGHVS, CDR2 FQNEAQ. CDR3 length: 16 amino acids. V was pared by 2 bases and J by 0 bases, with 11 bases between. CDR3 bases: TGTGCCAGCAGCTTATTGGGACTCGACTCCTACAATGAGCAGTTCTTC. As protein: CASSLLGLDSYNEQFF.

This clonotype has ten or more counts. V usage is TRBV28 and J usage is TRBJ1-1, with 9 bases fitting TRBD1. From germline, CDR1 is MDHEN and CDR2 SYDVKM. This CDR3 region has 14 residues. With V trimmed by 5 bases and J by 6 bases, 7 bases remained unmatched. The CDR3 bases are TGTGCCAGCAGTCGGGGACAGGGCTTTGCTGAAGCTTTCTTT. It translates to CASSRGQGFAEAFF.

The chain's CDR3 is CASSYEVGGAEDTQYF. The CDR3, as DNA: TGTGCCAGCAGTTACGAGGTCGGGGGGGCCGAAGATACGCAGTATTTT. The chain recombines TRBV6-2 or TRBV6-3 with TRBJ2-3; TRBD2 agrees at 8 bases. CDR1 is MNHEY and CDR2 is SVGEGT in the germline V gene. The CDR3 is 16 amino acids. Germline trimming cut 2 bases from V and 5 bases from J; bases unmatched to any gene: 9.

This sequence joins TRBV6-1 and TRBJ1-6; D unresolved. This CDR3 contains 16 residues. Trimming stripped 0 bases from V and 5 bases from J, with 11 bases between. Per germline, CDR1 MNHNS and CDR2 SASEGT. Here the CDR3 reads CASSEALHLNNSPLHF. The CDR3 coding sequence is TGTGCCAGCAGTGAAGCCTTACACCTCAATAATTCACCCCTCCACTTT.

This clonotype was seen only a few times. The gene calls are TRBV12-3 or TRBV12-4 and TRBJ1-1; D call uncertain. V was cut by 3 bases and J by 1 base, with 9 bases left in between. The CDR3 has 14 amino acids. The CDR3 region has the DNA TGTGCCAGCAGTTTTGGGCACACGAACACTGAAGCTTTCTTT. This encodes CASSFGHTNTEAFF.

This clonotype was picked up a small number of times. The chain joins TRBV7-8 to TRBJ2-1, with 9 nucleotides matching TRBD2. The V and J ends lost 4 bases and 8 bases, in that order; junction bases with no gene match: 6. Germline CDR1 is SGHVS and CDR2 is FQNEAQ. The CDR3 covers 14 residues. The CDR3 loop reads CASSSTGLAHEQFF. The CDR3 DNA follows: TGTGCCAGCAGCTCCACCGGACTAGCGCATGAGCAGTTCTTC.

This clonotype occurred a few times. This sequence joins TRBV27 and TRBJ2-5; possibly TRBD1 or TRBD2 for D (6 bases each). CDR1 and CDR2 (germline): MNHEY, SMNVEV (reference sequence). CDR3 length: 18 amino acids. V dropped 8 bases and J dropped 5 bases, with 30 bases sitting between them. As DNA, the CDR3 is TGTGCCAGCCCAAGTTTAGGAGGAACGGGGGCCTACGCGGAGACCCAGTACTTC. It codes for CASPSLGGTGAYAETQYF.

This clonotype was counted at least ten times. The chain is built from TRBV7-2 and TRBJ1-1; D is possibly TRBD1 (6 bases). The V and J ends lost 3 bases and 4 bases respectively, with 12 bases between them. This CDR3 region has 14 residues. The germline gives CDR1 SGHTA, CDR2 FQGNSA. CDR3 sequence reads: CASSLGGGPTEAFF. The CDR3, as DNA: TGTGCCAGCAGCTTGGGGGGGGGCCCCACTGAAGCTTTCTTT.

V gene TRBV20-1 combines with J gene TRBJ2-1, with TRBD2 matching 10 bases. Looked up from germline, CDR1 is DFQATT and CDR2 is SNEGSKA (reference sequence). After removal of 2 bases from V and 5 bases from J, the junction contained 3 bases not matched to a gene. This CDR3 has 14 amino acids. The CDR3 DNA reads TGCAGTGCTAGAAGTCTAGCGGGGGACAATGAGCAGTTCTTC. Translation: CSARSLAGDNEQFF.

The V and J genes are TRBV5-6 and TRBJ1-5; D is perhaps TRBD1 (6 bases). V was cut by 2 bases and J by 7 bases, with 13 bases left in between. Germline V gene lookup returns CDR1 SGHDT and CDR2 YYEEEE. The CDR3 runs to 14 residues. The CDR3 here is CASSLDGGRQPQHF. DNA of the CDR3: TGTGCCAGCAGCTTAGATGGGGGGCGGCAGCCCCAGCATTTT.

This clonotype was seen only a few times. The rearrangement joins TRBV7-9 to TRBJ2-2, with D perhaps TRBD1 (5 bases). The V end lost 4 bases, the J end lost 11 bases, and 11 bases lay between the germline ends. Per germline, CDR1 SEHNR and CDR2 FQNEAQ (reference sequence). CDR3 length: 12 amino acids. The chain's CDR3 is CASSWGSEELFF. The CDR3 DNA reads as TGTGCCAGCAGCTGGGGCTCGGAAGAGCTGTTTTTT. Full variable domain (missing parts from reference TRBV7-9 and TRBJ2-2): DTGVSQNPRHKITKRGQNVTFRCDPISEHNRLYWYRQTLGQGPEFLTYFQNEAQLEKSRLLSDRFSAERPKGSFSTLEIQRTEQGDSAMYLCASSWGSEELFFGEGSRLTVL.

The CDR3 spells CATSSHGAGFEQYF. The CDR3 nucleotides read TGTGCCACCAGCTCCCATGGGGCAGGGTTCGAGCAGTACTTC. This chain connects TRBV15 to TRBJ2-7; maybe TRBD1 (5 bases). Germline CDR1 reads LNHNV; CDR2 reads YYDKDF (reference sequence). The CDR3 length is 14 residues. Trimming shortened V by 5 bases and J by 6 bases, and 17 bases separated the two germline ends.

Many counts were recorded for this clonotype. The chain is built from TRBV12-3 or TRBV12-4 and TRBJ2-3; TRBD2 matches 12 bases. After removal of 6 bases from V and 4 bases from J, the junction contained 2 bases not matched to a gene. The CDR3 spans 14 residues. The CDR3 nucleotides are TGTGCCAGCAGACCTAGCGGGGGGGCAGATACGCAGTATTTT. The encoded protein is CASRPSGGADTQYF.

The J gene is TRBJ2-7, the V gene TRBV27, with TRBD2 identical over 9 bases. The germline CDR1 and CDR2 sequences are MNHEY and SMNVEV (reference sequence). The CDR3 loop spans 16 amino acids. The junction had 8 bases not matched to a gene; V was cut back by 1 base and J by 4 bases. The CDR3 DNA sequence: TGTGCCAGCAGTTTATTAGGCGGGAGGGCCATATACGAGCAGTACTTC. Encoded protein: CASSLLGGRAIYEQYF.

In regard to this clonotype: A much larger clone sits a single nucleotide away, making a read error possible. This is likely a read error, given that the CDR3 carries no conserved phenylalanine or tryptophan at its end. V gene TRBV11-2 combines with J gene TRBJ2-1; D ambiguous. The germline V and J ends were trimmed by 3 bases and 5 bases, with 5 bases remaining between them. The CDR3 has 12 amino acids. Germline V CDR1 and CDR2: SGHAT, FQNNGV. The CDR3 DNA reads TGTGCCAGCAGCTTGCTAGACAATGAGCAGTTCTGC. The encoded protein is CASSLLDNEQFC.

This clonotype was seen at least ten times. The chain combines TRBV7-2 with TRBJ2-1; D may be TRBD1 (6 bases). Germline CDR1 is SGHTA and CDR2 is FQGNSA. Trimming cost V 5 bases and J 0 bases, with 14 bases left between them. The CDR3 has 16 residues. The DNA of the CDR3 is TGTGCCAGCAGCCTAATACAGGGCTACTCCTACAATGAGCAGTTCTTC. Translating gives CASSLIQGYSYNEQFF. The full variable domain, rest sourced from reference TRBV7-2 and TRBJ2-1, is GAGVSQSPSNKVTEKGKDVELRCDPISGHTALYWYRQSLGQGLEFLIYFQGNSAPDKSGLPSDRFSAERTGGSVSTLTIQRTQQEDSAVYLCASSLIQGYSYNEQFFGPGTRLTVL.

Turning to this clonotype: This may be a read error: a much more frequent sequence differs by one nucleotide. The genes are TRBV12-3 or TRBV12-4 and TRBJ2-1; D remains unclear. V dropped 6 bases and J dropped 9 bases, with 12 bases sitting between them. CDR3 size: 12 residues. This CDR3 is CASRPMRTEQFF. In DNA form, the CDR3 reads TGTGCCAGCAGGCCCATGCGGACTGAGCAGTTCTTC.

The chain carries TRBV24-1 and TRBJ1-1; no definite D call. V lost 2 bases and J 11 bases, leaving 17 bases between the germline ends. This CDR3 spans 14 amino acids. CDR1 KGHDR and CDR2 SFDVKD come from the germline V gene. CDR3 region: CATSDSTSPDVAFF. CDR3 coding DNA: TGTGCCACCAGTGATTCGACGTCCCCAGACGTGGCTTTCTTT.

About this clonotype: This CDR3 is missing its conserved last phenylalanine or tryptophan, likely due to a read error. The V gene is TRBV28, the J gene TRBJ2-1; no reliable D call. CDR1 and CDR2 from the germline V gene are MDHEN and SYDVKM. Trimming shortened V by 1 base and J by 6 bases, and 7 bases separated the two germline ends. This CDR3 is 13 amino acids long. CDR3: CASSLSGVNEQFC. CDR3 DNA sequence: TGTGCCAGCAGTTTATCTGGTGTCAATGAGCAGTTCTGC.

J is TRBJ1-2 and V is TRBV7-4, with D uncertain. V was trimmed by 2 bases and J by 0 bases, leaving 7 bases between them. This CDR3 is 14 amino acids long. CDR1 and CDR2 from the germline V gene are SGHVT and SQSDAQ. CDR3 in DNA: TGTGCCAGCAGCTTATTTCGGTCTAACTATGGCTACACCTTC. Encoded protein: CASSLFRSNYGYTF.

The V call is TRBV19, the J call TRBJ1-5, with 7 bases that match TRBD1. Germline values: CDR1 LNHDA, CDR2 SQIVND (reference sequence). This CDR3 comprises 15 residues. V gave up 1 base and J gave up 4 bases; unmatched junction bases: 4. The CDR3 here is CASSIGGTVNQPQHF. DNA of the CDR3: TGTGCCAGTAGTATAGGAGGGACAGTAAATCAGCCCCAGCATTTT.

V is TRBV5-6 and J is TRBJ1-1; 9 nucleotides align to TRBD1. J was trimmed by 6 bases and V by 5 bases; bases with no gene match: 5. The CDR3 has 13 amino acids. Per the germline V gene, CDR1 is SGHDT and CDR2 is YYEEEE. The CDR3, as DNA: TGTGCCAGCAGTCGGGGACAGGGCGCTGAAGCTTTCTTT. Its protein is CASSRGQGAEAFF. Full variable domain (outside the CDR3, taken from reference TRBV5-6 and TRBJ1-1): DAGVTQSPTHLIKTRGQQVTLRCSPKSGHDTVSWYQQALGQGPQFIFQYYEEEERQRGNFPDRFSGHQFPNYSSELNVNALLLGDSALYLCASSRGQGAEAFFGQGTRLTVV.